This is a list of T cell receptor beta chains from one sample in a study of T-cell memory formation after mild COVID-19. TCRdb fed the 5' RACE reads into MiXCR, producing one record per CDR3 protein. The sample lists a few hundred thousand distinct CDR3 sequences; 20% to 25% were seen once. The sequenced sample consisted of PBMCs or a T cell subset sorted from them (not recorded which). The receptors were sampled from an adult woman who had mild COVID-19 (a few samples of this study predate the infection). Cell type and time point are not known. Each CDR3 is given with its conserved first and last residue. A D gene is named only where the DNA matches it firmly. Some rows mark clone size as missing; the rest say once, few, many or name a class of expanded clone.

abundance,d_gene,j_gene,v_gene,CDR3nt,CDR3aa
-,TRBD1,TRBJ2-1,TRBV7-9,TGTGCCAGCAGCGAATCAGGGGGTAGGAATGAGCAGTTCTTC,CASSESGGRNEQFF
few,-,TRBJ2-7,TRBV12-3/TRBV12-4,TGTGCCAGCAGTTTAGGTTTGTCCGAGCAGTACTTC,CASSLGLSEQYF
few,-,TRBJ1-2,TRBV5-4,TGTGCCAGCAGGTCCCTACAGGGAGGCTATGGCTACACCTTC,CASRSLQGGYGYTF
few,-,TRBJ2-3,TRBV20-1,TGCAGTGTCCTCTATCGGACGGGCGATACGCAGTATTTT,CSVLYRTGDTQYF
few,-,TRBJ2-5,TRBV6-6,TGTGCCAGCAGTTACGGGGGGAGTCGGGAGACCCAGTACTTC,CASSYGGSRETQYF
-,-,TRBJ2-3,TRBV20-1,TGCAGTGCTTCTCCAGCTAGCACAGATACGCAGTATTTT,CSASPASTDTQYF
-,TRBD2,TRBJ2-1,TRBV24-1,TGTGCCACGGGACTAGCGGGAGTCCCTGAGCAGTTCTTC,CATGLAGVPEQFF
few,-,TRBJ2-3,TRBV5-1,TGCGCCAGCAGCCCGGGCGGCGGGGATACGCAGTATTTT,CASSPGGGDTQYF
few,-,TRBJ2-2,TRBV5-1,TGCGCCAGCAGGGATTCCGGGGAGCTGTTTTTT,CASRDSGELFF
-,-,TRBJ2-7,TRBV9,TGTGCCAGCAGCGTAGCTAATAGCGCCTACGAGCAGTACTTC,CASSVANSAYEQYF
-,-,TRBJ2-7,TRBV30,TGTGCCTGGAGTGTATCAGGGCCAATTTACGAGCAGTACTTC,CAWSVSGPIYEQYF
-,TRBD2,TRBJ2-3,TRBV30,TGTGCCTGGAGTGTGGAGTGGACTAGCGTCACAGATACGCAGTATTTT,CAWSVEWTSVTDTQYF
-,-,TRBJ2-3,TRBV19,TGTGCCAGTAGTATAGGGTCCTTCGCAGATACGCAGTATTTT,CASSIGSFADTQYF
-,TRBD1,TRBJ2-1,TRBV27,TGTGCCAGCAGTTTACAGGGGGTTTTGTTTGGCAATGAGCAGTTCTTC,CASSLQGVLFGNEQFF
-,TRBD2,TRBJ2-4,TRBV7-2,TGTGCCAGCAGCGAGGGACTAGCGGGAGCCAAAAACATTCAGTACTTC,CASSEGLAGAKNIQYF
-,-,TRBJ2-7,TRBV6-2/TRBV6-3,TGTGCCAGCAGTTACTCCCTTTCGCGGGTGGTGTACGAGCAGTACTTC,CASSYSLSRVVYEQYF
-,TRBD2,TRBJ2-1,TRBV7-9,TGTGCCAGCAGCTTAGGGCGGGAGGGCCGAGGCAATGAGCAGTTCTTC,CASSLGREGRGNEQFF
-,TRBD1,TRBJ2-1,TRBV5-1,TGCGCCAGCTGGTCCGGGACAGGGATCAGGAATGAGCAGTTCTTC,CASWSGTGIRNEQFF
-,-,TRBJ2-7,TRBV9,TGTGCCAGTCAGGGCCCGAGCTCCTACGAGCAGTACTTC,CASQGPSSYEQYF
many,-,TRBJ1-1,TRBV5-1,TGCGCCAGCAGCGCCCAAACGGGGGGCACTGAAGCTTTCTTT,CASSAQTGGTEAFF
-,TRBD2,TRBJ2-3,TRBV27,TGTGCCAGCAGAACACTAGCGAAAGATACGCAGTATTTT,CASRTLAKDTQYF
-,-,TRBJ2-1,TRBV14,TGTGCCAGCAGCCAAGAAAGCTGGCTTCGCAATGAGCAGTTCTTC,CASSQESWLRNEQFF
-,-,TRBJ2-3,TRBV7-9,TGTGCCAGCAGCTTAGATATCATACCGGCGTATTTT,CASSLDIIPAYF
few,-,TRBJ2-5,TRBV20-1,TGCAGTGCCACCCCGCAAGAGACCCAGTACTTC,CSATPQETQYF
-,TRBD1,TRBJ1-2,TRBV25-1,TGTGCCAGCAGCTGGGCAGGGGGGTATGGCTACACCTTC,CASSWAGGYGYTF
-,-,TRBJ1-1,TRBV12-3/TRBV12-4,TGTGCCAGCAGGCCAACCGGGGTTCGATACACTGAAGCTTTCTTT,CASRPTGVRYTEAFF
-,-,TRBJ2-3,TRBV29-1,TGCAGCGTTGAAGATATGTACAGGGACACAGATACGCAGTATTTT,CSVEDMYRDTDTQYF
few,-,TRBJ2-3,TRBV15,TGTGCCACCAGCAGAGATTCAGGGGGGGATACGCAGTATTTT,CATSRDSGGDTQYF
-,-,TRBJ2-1,TRBV28,TGTGCCAGCAGTTTATCCCAGGAGCAGTTCTTC,CASSLSQEQFF
-,TRBD1,TRBJ1-6,TRBV20-1,TGCAGTGCGGTTACAGGGGGAATTTCACCCCTCCACTTT,CSAVTGGISPLHF
many,-,TRBJ2-3,TRBV5-8,TGTGCCAGCAGCTTTCCCCCCGATACGCAGTATTTT,CASSFPPDTQYF
-,-,TRBJ2-2,TRBV9,TGTGCCAGCAAACCTGGGGGGGCTAACACCGGGGAGCTGTTTTTT,CASKPGGANTGELFF
-,-,TRBJ2-6,TRBV23-1,TGCGCCAGCAGTCAATTGCAAAAGTCCCCTGGGGCCAACGTCCTGACTTTC,CASSQLQKSPGANVLTF
-,TRBD1,TRBJ2-2,TRBV7-2,TGTGCCAGCAGCTACTTAACAGGGGGCACCGGGGAGCTGTTTTTT,CASSYLTGGTGELFF
few,-,TRBJ2-4,TRBV12-3/TRBV12-4,TGTGCCAGCAGACCAACAGGGTTGGACATTCAGTACTTC,CASRPTGLDIQYF
few,TRBD2,TRBJ2-1,TRBV5-1,TGCGCCAGCAGCTCCACTAGCGGGGGGTCACCTGAGCAGTTCTTC,CASSSTSGGSPEQFF
-,-,TRBJ2-2,TRBV11-2,TGTGCCAGCAGCTTAGTATGGCAAAACACCGGGGAGCTGTTTTTT,CASSLVWQNTGELFF
few,-,TRBJ2-7,TRBV20-1,TGCAGTGCTAGGGGGACTCACGAGCAGTACTTC,CSARGTHEQYF
-,TRBD1,TRBJ1-1,TRBV6-2/TRBV6-3,TGTGCCAGCAGGAGACAGGGCTTCACTGAAGCTTTCTTT,CASRRQGFTEAFF
-,-,TRBJ2-5,TRBV6-5,TGTGCCAGCAGTTATGGATTCAGCCATAGGGGGGAGACCCAGTACTTC,CASSYGFSHRGETQYF
-,TRBD2,TRBJ2-1,TRBV24-1,TGTGCCACCAGTGCAATAGCGGGAGGGACCGAGCAGTTCTTC,CATSAIAGGTEQFF
few,-,TRBJ2-7,TRBV12-3/TRBV12-4,TGTGCCAGCAGTCGATCCGGTCCCTTCACCCACGAGCAGTACTTC,CASSRSGPFTHEQYF
-,TRBD2,TRBJ2-3,TRBV6-5,TGTGCCAGCAGTGGACGGGGACTAGCGGGGGATAGCACAGATACGCAGTATTTT,CASSGRGLAGDSTDTQYF